The 22 T cell receptor beta chains reported below all come from one sample, sequenced in a study of blood T cell repertoires in COVID-19. Profiled with immunoSEQ multiplex PCR; TCRdb holds only in-frame clones, not every one. The sample carries 240,000 or so clones, 70% to 90% recorded once. The specimen sequenced was peripheral blood. The receptors come from a middle-aged woman who had recovered from COVID-19.

This chain links TRBV28 with TRBJ1-1, with D tentatively TRBD1 (6 bases). Germline values: CDR1 MDHEN, CDR2 SYDVKM. The CDR3 is 14 amino acids. The V end was cut by 5 bases, the J end by 10 bases, with 20 bases between. DNA for the CDR3: TGTGCCAGCAGTCTCGGGGTCCAGCAAGGGGGAGCTTTCTTT. Translating gives CASSLGVQQGGAFF.

The DNA of the CDR3 is TGTGCCAGCAGTTTAGGAGGGTATACTAATGGCTACACCTTC. This gives the protein CASSLGGYTNGYTF. The gene calls are TRBV28 and TRBJ1-2, with D unresolved. Germline CDR1 MDHEN, CDR2 SYDVKM. The CDR3 sequence is 14 residues long. Trimming shortened V by 2 bases and J by 6 bases, and 13 bases separated the two germline ends.

CDR3 loop: CASSEWAGGGYTF. The DNA for the CDR3 is TGTGCCAGCAGTGAATGGGCGGGTGGGGGCTACACCTTC. This chain joins TRBV2 and TRBJ1-2, with unresolved D. Germline CDR1 SNHLY, CDR2 FYNNEI. There are 13 residues in the CDR3. Deletions cut 2 bases from V and 8 bases from J, with 12 bases between.

CDR3 DNA: TGTGCCAGCAGCTTGGCCGGGGGAAGCAATCAGCCCCAGCATTTT. It yields the protein CASSLAGGSNQPQHF. The chain uses TRBV5-4 and TRBJ1-5, with D possibly TRBD1 on 5 matching bases. CDR1 and CDR2 from the germline V gene are SGHNT and YYREEE (reference sequence). Trimming removed 0 bases at V and 1 base at J, with 8 bases between. The CDR3 totals 15 residues.

This chain uses TRBV25-1 with TRBJ1-4, with TRBD1 matching over 8 bases. This CDR3 has 15 amino acids. Trimming removed 2 bases from V and 3 bases from J; junction bases left unmatched: 2. Per the germline V gene, CDR1 is MGHDK and CDR2 is SYGVNS. CDR3 bases: TGTGCCAGCAGTGAACCAGGGGGCTCTAATGAAAAACTGTTTTTT. Translated: CASSEPGGSNEKLFF.

The chain has TRBV6-4 and TRBJ2-1; 14 positions match TRBD2. Germline lookup yields CDR1 MRHNA and CDR2 SNTAGT. This CDR3 contains 15 residues. J was trimmed by 9 bases and V by 5 bases; bases with no gene match: 6. CDR3 sequence (DNA): TGTGCCAGCAGTCCCGGGACTAGCGGGAGTGCTGAGCAGTTCTTC. This gives the protein CASSPGTSGSAEQFF.

The chain has TRBV24-1 and TRBJ2-2; the match to TRBD2 covers 7 bases. The V and J ends lost 4 bases and 7 bases, in that order; junction bases with no gene match: 14. From germline, CDR1 is KGHDR and CDR2 SFDVKD. The CDR3 has 17 amino acids. As DNA, the CDR3 is TGTGCCACCAGTGACGCATCTAGCGGACACCCGGGCGGGGAGCTGTTTTTT. Translation: CATSDASSGHPGGELFF.

The chain carries TRBV9 and TRBJ2-1; D unclear. Germline V lookup: CDR1 SGDLS, CDR2 YYNGEE. CDR3 length: 17 residues. V dropped 0 bases and J dropped 4 bases, with 17 bases sitting between them. CDR3 protein: CASSVGFPNPQYNEQFF. The CDR3 bases are TGTGCCAGCAGCGTAGGGTTCCCAAACCCCCAGTACAATGAGCAGTTCTTC.

The chain links TRBV25-1 to TRBJ1-3, with 8 bases identical to TRBD1. Germline V gene data show CDR1 as MGHDK and CDR2 as SYGVNS. The CDR3 contains 16 residues. Germline trimming cut 3 bases from V and 2 bases from J; bases unmatched to any gene: 6. Written as DNA, the CDR3 is TGTGCCAGCAGTGACCCGACAGGGGTGGCTGGAAACACCATATATTTT. This encodes CASSDPTGVAGNTIYF.

The genes are TRBV6-5 and TRBJ2-1; 8 bases line up with TRBD2. There are 15 residues in the CDR3. The V and J ends lost 6 bases and 4 bases, in that order; junction bases with no gene match: 8. Looked up from germline, CDR1 is MNHEY and CDR2 is SVGAGI. Written as DNA, the CDR3 is TGTGCCAGCAGGAGCGGGAGCGGTGGGTACAATGAGCAGTTCTTC. Its translation: CASRSGSGGYNEQFF.

The rearrangement joins TRBV5-5 to TRBJ1-6; D is ambiguous. This CDR3 comprises 15 residues. V was shortened by 4 bases and J by 6 bases, with 14 bases between the two germline ends. Germline CDR1 SGHKS, CDR2 YYEKEE (reference sequence). In nucleotides, the CDR3 is TGTGCCAGCAGCCCAGACCCGGGGTCTAATTCACCCCTCCACTTT. This gives the protein CASSPDPGSNSPLHF.

The chain uses TRBV30 and TRBJ1-6; perhaps TRBD1 as D (5 bases). Germline CDR1 is GTSNPN and CDR2 is SVGIG (reference sequence). Trimming shortened V by 8 bases and J by 9 bases, and 14 bases separated the two germline ends. The CDR3 extends over 12 amino acids. CDR3 amino acids: CATGRRGSPLHF. The CDR3 DNA sequence: TGTGCCACGGGACGGAGGGGTTCACCCCTCCACTTT.

The chain uses TRBV12-3 or TRBV12-4 and TRBJ2-1, with D possibly TRBD2 on 6 matching bases. The CDR3 has 13 residues. V was clipped by 4 bases and J by 4 bases, with 8 bases between them. The DNA of the CDR3 is TGTGCCAGCAGTTCGGAGGGTTACAATGAGCAGTTCTTC. Its translation: CASSSEGYNEQFF.

The chain is built from TRBV19 and TRBJ2-7; 7 bases fit TRBD1. The V gene's germline CDR1 is LNHDA and CDR2 SQIVND (reference sequence). The V segment lost 5 bases and the J segment 2 bases; nucleotides outside the gene matches: 6. CDR3 length: 14 residues. The CDR3 nucleotides read TGTGCCAGTAGTCCCCGGACAGGCCCCTACGAGCAGTACTTC. Translating it yields CASSPRTGPYEQYF. Supplemented by reference TRBV19 and TRBJ2-7, the full variable domain reads DGGITQSPKYLFRKEGQNVTLSCEQNLNHDAMYWYRQDPGQGLRLIYYSQIVNDFQKGDIAEGYSVSREKKESFPLTVTSAQKNPTAFYLCASSPRTGPYEQYFGPGTRLTVT.

The chain is built from TRBV4-2 and TRBJ2-2; 12 bases line up with TRBD2. The germline V gene encodes CDR1 LGHNA and CDR2 YNFKEQ. Trimming removed 0 bases from V and 4 bases from J; junction bases left unmatched: 6. The CDR3 is made up of 18 amino acids. CDR3 DNA sequence: TGTGCCAGCAGCCAAGACCCCCTAGCGGGAGGGGCCACCGGGGAGCTGTTTTTT. Translation gives CASSQDPLAGGATGELFF.

CDR3 in DNA: TGTGCCAGCAGTACAGGGTACTACAATGAGCAGTTCTTC. Translating gives CASSTGYYNEQFF. This rearrangement joins TRBV28 to TRBJ2-1, with TRBD1 as a possible D gene (6 bases). The V end was cut by 5 bases, the J end by 3 bases, with 8 bases between. The CDR3 sequence is 13 residues long. Germline-derived CDR1 and CDR2 are MDHEN and SYDVKM. Full variable domain (rest looked up from reference TRBV28 and TRBJ2-1): DVKVTQSSRYLVKRTGEKVFLECVQDMDHENMFWYRQDPGLGLRLIYFSYDVKMKEKGDIPEGYSVSREKKERFSLILESASTNQTSMYLCASSTGYYNEQFFGPGTRLTVL.

The chain couples TRBV3-1 (or the pseudogene TRBV3-2) to TRBJ1-4, with 7 bases matching TRBD1. This CDR3 contains 18 residues. V was clipped by 0 bases and J by 4 bases; unmatched bases: 11. The germline CDR1 and CDR2 sequences are LGHDT and YNNKEL (reference sequence). The CDR3 region is CASSQEGKGTAHNEKLFF. The DNA of the CDR3 is TGTGCCAGCAGCCAAGAAGGAAAGGGGACAGCCCATAATGAAAAACTGTTTTTT.

This chain's CDR3 is CASSKRGLNSPLHF. The DNA of the CDR3 is TGTGCCAGCAGCAAAAGGGGGCTTAATTCACCCCTCCACTTT. This chain uses TRBV7-2 with TRBJ1-6, with 7 bases lining up with TRBD1. CDR1 is SGHTA, CDR2 FQGNSA, per germline. The V and J ends lost 5 bases and 6 bases, in that order; junction bases with no gene match: 4. The CDR3 sequence is 14 residues long.

V is TRBV6-5 and J is TRBJ1-5; 9 bases match TRBD1. Germline V gene sequence: CDR1 MNHEY, CDR2 SVGAGI. Trimming took 5 bases from V and 6 from J; bases not matched to a gene: 8. The length of the CDR3 is 15 residues. For the CDR3, the DNA is TGTGCCAGCAGTCCCGGGACAGGGACCGGTCAGCCCCAGCATTTT. Its protein is CASSPGTGTGQPQHF.

The rearrangement uses TRBV5-1 and TRBJ2-3, with 11 bases fitting TRBD2. Germline V lookup: CDR1 SGHRS, CDR2 YFSETQ. The CDR3 sequence is 17 residues long. V shed 1 base and J 5 bases; nucleotides not matched to a gene: 9. DNA of the CDR3: TGCGCCAGCAGCTTGTTGGGGCTAGCGGGAGGCATAGATACGCAGTATTTT. Protein: CASSLLGLAGGIDTQYF.

This clone showed up just a few times. The chain carries TRBV5-1 and TRBJ1-6, with 7 nucleotides matching TRBD1. V dropped 0 bases and J dropped 6; count of bases not matched to a gene: 9. CDR3 length equals 17 residues. Germline loops: CDR1 SGHRS, CDR2 YFSETQ. The CDR3 coding sequence is TGCGCCAGCAGCTTGGGGCCGAGACAGGGCCCTAATTCACCCCTCCACTTT. It translates to CASSLGPRQGPNSPLHF.

The CDR3 here is CASSQDAAGPVGYTF. The CDR3 nucleotides read TGCGCCAGCAGCCAAGATGCGGCAGGGCCGGTTGGCTACACCTTC. V and J are TRBV4-3 and TRBJ1-2, with D tentatively TRBD1 (5 bases). The CDR3 has 15 amino acids. Trimming stripped 0 bases from V and 7 bases from J, with 15 bases between. Germline loops: CDR1 LGHNA, CDR2 YSLEER.